A selection of T cell receptor beta chains follows, all from one sample in a study of blood T cell repertoires in COVID-19. TCRdb's table, derived via immunoSEQ multiplex PCR, lists solely in-frame clones and lacks some. The repertoire holds about 41,000 clones, with about 80% as singletons. Specimen: peripheral blood. The receptors stem from a woman of 80 years or more with acute or convalescent COVID-19. CDR3s include the opening cysteine and the closing phenylalanine or tryptophan. The D gene is left open where the match is weak.

V gene: TRBV9; D gene: -; J gene: TRBJ1-6; CDR3 protein: CASSDPTGLRNSPLHF; CDR3 DNA: TGTGCCAGCAGCGACCCAACAGGGCTGCGTAATTCACCCCTCCACTTT
V gene: TRBV18; D gene: -; J gene: TRBJ1-1; CDR3 protein: CASSPIIQGPGDTEAFF; CDR3 DNA: TGTGCCAGCTCACCGATCATACAGGGTCCGGGCGACACTGAAGCTTTCTTT
V gene: TRBV6-5; D gene: TRBD1; J gene: TRBJ2-3; CDR3 protein: CASSPRTGTDTQYF; CDR3 DNA: TGTGCCAGCAGTCCCCGGACAGGGACGGATACGCAGTATTTT
V gene: TRBV2; D gene: TRBD1; J gene: TRBJ1-6; CDR3 protein: CASSESARTGDSPLHF; CDR3 DNA: TGTGCCAGCAGCGAAAGCGCCCGGACAGGGGATTCACCCCTCCACTTT
V gene: TRBV30; D gene: TRBD2; J gene: TRBJ2-3; CDR3 protein: CAWSGAGGQDTQYF; CDR3 DNA: TGTGCCTGGAGTGGAGCGGGGGGGCAAGATACGCAGTATTTT
V gene: TRBV15; D gene: TRBD1; J gene: TRBJ1-3; CDR3 protein: CATSRDFGDSRNTIYF; CDR3 DNA: TGTGCCACCAGCAGAGATTTCGGGGACAGTCGAAACACCATATATTTT
V gene: TRBV7-2; D gene: -; J gene: TRBJ1-2; CDR3 protein: CASTVGHLRRASGYTF; CDR3 DNA: TGTGCCAGCACCGTCGGACACCTGAGGAGGGCGAGCGGCTACACCTTC
V gene: TRBV23-1; D gene: TRBD2; J gene: TRBJ2-5; CDR3 protein: CASSQSELAGGVEESQYF; CDR3 DNA: TGCGCCAGCAGTCAATCGGAACTAGCGGGGGGGGTAGAAGAGTCCCAGTACTTC
V gene: TRBV11-3; D gene: TRBD2; J gene: TRBJ2-5; CDR3 protein: CASSLRLAEYQETQYF; CDR3 DNA: TGTGCCAGCAGCTTAAGGCTAGCGGAGTACCAAGAGACCCAGTACTTC
V gene: TRBV3-1/TRBV3-2; D gene: -; J gene: TRBJ1-1; CDR3 protein: CASSQNRAGNTEAFF; CDR3 DNA: TGTGCCAGCAGCCAAAACAGGGCTGGGAACACTGAAGCTTTCTTT